The 30 T cell receptor beta chains in this list originate from one sample, sequenced in a study of regulatory T cells in long-lasting Graves disease. Time point here: persistent/refractory GD, antithyroid drugs over 5 years with positive TRAb. PBMC-derived RNA was used for the TCR library. CDR3-region Arm-PCR and iRepertoire HTBI primers produced the TCR beta libraries. Each CDR3 protein gets one entry after TCRdb re-called the multiplex PCR reads with MiXCR. The table includes roughly 500,000 distinct CDR3 sequences, about 22% detected once. The source was peripheral blood mononuclear cells (PBMCs), collected when the disease was refractory, from a patient treated with antithyroid drugs. These receptors were collected from a female donor with Graves disease.

The V and J genes are TRBV10-3 and TRBJ2-7, with D perhaps given as TRBD1 or TRBD2 (6 bases each). Looked up from germline, CDR1 is ENHRY and CDR2 is SYGVKD. The ends were cut back, 8 bases at V and 7 bases at J, with 18 bases in the middle. The CDR3 is made up of 13 amino acids. The CDR3 DNA is TGTGCCATCCAAGGGGGGCACTCGGGGGAGCAGTACTTC. Its translation: CAIQGGHSGEQYF.

The sample holds a few counts of this clonotype. The rearrangement links TRBV7-9 to TRBJ1-2; D uncertain. Trimming removed 3 bases from V and 3 bases from J, with 11 bases in between. The germline V gene has CDR1 SEHNR and CDR2 FQNEAQ (reference sequence). The CDR3 consists of 14 residues. Written as DNA, the CDR3 is TGTGCCAGCAGCTTTCGAGGGCCCCACTATGGCTACACCTTC. Translation: CASSFRGPHYGYTF.

This clonotype has just a few counts. The genes are TRBV20-1 and TRBJ1-1; tentative D call: TRBD1 (5 bases). V lost 6 bases to trimming and J lost 2 bases, with 16 bases between them. The germline V gene encodes CDR1 DFQATT and CDR2 SNEGSKA (reference sequence). The CDR3 consists of 14 residues. In nucleotides, the CDR3 is TGCAGTGCCCAGAGCGGGAGGGGAAACACTGAAGCTTTCTTT. Protein sequence: CSAQSGRGNTEAFF.

This clonotype was found many times. The chain combines TRBV6-1 with TRBJ1-2; a weak D match, TRBD1 (5 bases). Germline loops: CDR1 MNHNS, CDR2 SASEGT. Trimming shortened V by 6 bases and J by 3 bases, and 14 bases separated the two germline ends. The CDR3 consists of 14 residues. The CDR3 nucleotides read TGTGCCAGCAGAGCCCCCGGGGCATACTATGGCTACACCTTC. Residues: CASRAPGAYYGYTF.

There are many counts of this clonotype. The chain has TRBV6-1 and TRBJ2-2; 7 bases fit TRBD2. Germline V gene data show CDR1 as MNHNS and CDR2 as SASEGT. J was trimmed by 7 bases and V by 6 bases; bases with no gene match: 17. The CDR3 covers 17 residues. CDR3 sequence (DNA): TGTGCCAGCAGGTCTACCCGGGACTACCAGTCGGGCGGGGAGCTGTTTTTT. Residues: CASRSTRDYQSGGELFF.

A few counts support this clonotype. This likely comes from a read error, as the CDR3 has no conserved phenylalanine or tryptophan at its end. The chain joins TRBV12-3 or TRBV12-4 to TRBJ1-2; TRBD1 might be the D (5 bases). The V gene lost 6 bases and the J gene lost 7 bases, with 15 bases spanning the gap. This CDR3 spans 13 amino acids. Here the CDR3 reads CASRPGRGSGYTS. The CDR3 nucleotides read TGTGCCAGCAGGCCGGGACGGGGTAGTGGCTACACCTCC.

This clonotype was counted only a few times. The rearrangement uses TRBV6-2 or TRBV6-3 and TRBJ2-7; 7 bases line up with TRBD2. Trimming at V came to 2 bases and at J to 0 bases, leaving 4 bases not matched to a gene. Germline V gene lookup returns CDR1 MNHEY and CDR2 SVGEGT. The CDR3 runs 15 residues. For the CDR3, the DNA is TGTGCCAGCAGTTACGTGCGGGAGCTCTCCTACGAGCAGTACTTC. It is translated as CASSYVRELSYEQYF.

This clonotype was counted between two and nine times. The chain is built from TRBV29-1 and TRBJ1-1; possibly TRBD1 for D (5 bases). V gave up 5 bases and J gave up 7 bases, with 23 bases separating them. This CDR3 spans 15 amino acids. Germline-derived CDR1 and CDR2 are SQVTM and ANQGSEA. CDR3 coding DNA: TGCAGCGTTTTGGTTCGAGGGACCCTGGGAGGTGAAGCTTTCTTT. This encodes CSVLVRGTLGGEAFF.

There are many counts of this clonotype. The J gene is TRBJ2-5, the V gene TRBV3-1; tentatively, D is TRBD2 (6 bases). CDR3 length equals 15 residues. The germline V gene has CDR1 LGHDT and CDR2 YNNKEL (reference sequence). Deletions cut 0 bases from V and 5 bases from J, with 13 bases between. DNA of the CDR3: TGTGCCAGCAGCCAAGAACGCGGGCTAGCGGAGACCCAGTACTTC. Encoded protein: CASSQERGLAETQYF.

This sequence joins TRBV20-1 and TRBJ1-2; the D is unclear. V lost 8 bases to trimming and J lost 2 bases, with 21 bases between them. This CDR3 has 15 residues. Looked up from germline, CDR1 is DFQATT and CDR2 is SNEGSKA (reference sequence). The CDR3 protein is CSTDKTPARNYGYTF. The CDR3 bases are TGCAGTACAGACAAAACCCCCGCCAGGAACTATGGCTACACCTTC.

This clonotype was observed at least ten times. The chain combines TRBV2 with TRBJ1-1; TRBD1 is a possible D gene (5 bases). Trimming pared 6 bases from V and 4 bases from J, leaving 6 bases between. CDR1 SNHLY and CDR2 FYNNEI come from the germline V gene. This CDR3 contains 11 residues. The CDR3: CASRGGTEAFF. The CDR3 DNA is TGTGCCAGCAGGGGGGGCACTGAAGCTTTCTTT.

This chain uses TRBV5-6 with TRBJ1-2; 8 bases line up with TRBD1. Germline V gene sequence: CDR1 SGHDT, CDR2 YYEEEE. V gave up 4 bases and J gave up 0 bases; unmatched junction bases: 8. This CDR3 is 16 amino acids long. In nucleotides, the CDR3 is TGTGCCAGCAGCCACCTGCGGGACAGGACTAACTATGGCTACACCTTC. Its translation: CASSHLRDRTNYGYTF. Based on the CDR3 plus reference TRBV5-6 and TRBJ1-2, the full variable domain is DAGVTQSPTHLIKTRGQQVTLRCSPKSGHDTVSWYQQALGQGPQFIFQYYEEEERQRGNFPDRFSGHQFPNYSSELNVNALLLGDSALYLCASSHLRDRTNYGYTFGSGTRLTVV.

This clonotype was seen many times. CDR3 sequence: CSARPTGTGYGYTF. For the CDR3, the DNA is TGCAGTGCTAGGCCTACCGGGACAGGATATGGCTACACCTTC. The chain combines TRBV20-1 with TRBJ1-2; 8 bases are shared with TRBD1. CDR3 length: 14 amino acids. Germline assignment: CDR1 DFQATT and CDR2 SNEGSKA (reference sequence). J was trimmed by 5 bases and V by 3 bases; bases with no gene match: 8.

This clonotype was detected many times. This sequence joins TRBV20-1 and TRBJ2-5; possibly TRBD1 for D (5 bases). CDR3 size: 14 residues. Germline V gene lookup returns CDR1 DFQATT and CDR2 SNEGSKA (reference sequence). V dropped 2 bases and J dropped 5 bases, with 15 bases sitting between them. In DNA, the CDR3 is TGCAGTGCTAGATCTTCAGGGTTGGTGGAGACCCAGTACTTC. Protein product: CSARSSGLVETQYF.

This chain joins TRBV5-6 and TRBJ1-2; maybe TRBD1 (6 bases). The CDR3 length is 14 residues. V was trimmed by 4 bases and J by 6 bases, leaving 16 bases between them. Germline lookup yields CDR1 SGHDT and CDR2 YYEEEE. Here the CDR3 DNA reads TGTGCCAGCAGCGATATAACAGGGCCGGATGGCTACACCTTC. Translated: CASSDITGPDGYTF.

Ten or more counts support this clonotype. The rearrangement links TRBV10-3 to TRBJ1-4; no firm D call. V was clipped by 3 bases and J by 8 bases, with 16 bases between them. The CDR3 spans 15 residues. Germline loops: CDR1 ENHRY, CDR2 SYGVKD. The CDR3 loop is CAISDPSGEGEKLFF. The CDR3 DNA reads as TGTGCCATCAGTGACCCGAGTGGGGAGGGAGAAAAACTGTTTTTT.

This clonotype was found many times. The rearrangement joins TRBV10-3 to TRBJ2-5; TRBD1 matches 8 bases. CDR3 length: 15 residues. V was clipped by 3 bases and J by 3 bases; unmatched bases: 6. Germline V gives CDR1 ENHRY, CDR2 SYGVKD. CDR3 sequence: CAISDFETGEETQYF. The CDR3 DNA sequence: TGTGCCATCAGTGACTTTGAGACAGGGGAAGAGACCCAGTACTTC.

This clonotype appeared a few times. The chain carries TRBV12-3 or TRBV12-4 and TRBJ2-1; 9 positions match TRBD2. CDR3 length: 14 residues. The ends lost 2 bases at V and 9 bases at J; junction bases unmatched: 5. In DNA form, the CDR3 reads TGTGCCAGCAGTTTACTAGCGGGGTTCTTTGAGCAGTTCTTC. Encoded protein: CASSLLAGFFEQFF.

This clonotype was counted a few times. The CDR3 region is CASSPDFTGELFF. The CDR3 DNA reads TGTGCCAGCAGCCCGGACTTTACCGGGGAGCTGTTTTTT. The chain uses TRBV6-1 and TRBJ2-2; perhaps TRBD2 as D (5 bases). The germline V and J ends were trimmed by 6 bases and 5 bases, with 10 bases remaining between them. Looked up from germline, CDR1 is MNHNS and CDR2 is SASEGT. The length of the CDR3 is 13 residues.

This clonotype was recorded at least ten times. V is TRBV28 and J is TRBJ1-2, with D possibly being TRBD1 (6 bases). CDR1 and CDR2 (germline): MDHEN, SYDVKM. With 5 bases removed from V and 4 bases from J, the gap between germline ends came to 17 bases. The CDR3 extends over 15 amino acids. The CDR3 protein is CASSTPGGALYGYTF. The CDR3 nucleotides are TGTGCCAGCAGTACGCCTGGGGGCGCCCTCTATGGCTACACCTTC.

This clonotype was detected only a few times. The chain uses TRBV7-9 and TRBJ2-7; D is unclear. V gave up 1 base and J gave up 5 bases, with 15 bases separating them. The CDR3 runs 15 residues. Per germline, CDR1 SEHNR and CDR2 FQNEAQ (reference sequence). In nucleotides, the CDR3 is TGTGCCAGCAGCTTAGGTCGGGCTGCCAGGAACGAGCAGTACTTC. Protein sequence: CASSLGRAARNEQYF.

This clonotype was seen ten or more times. For the CDR3, the DNA is TGTGCCAGCAGCCGACTGGGATCTGAGACTGAAGCTTTCTTT. This translates into CASSRLGSETEAFF. This sequence joins TRBV11-1 and TRBJ1-1; D not certain. Germline assignment: CDR1 SGHAT and CDR2 FQDESV (reference sequence). The V gene lost 5 bases and the J gene lost 5 bases, with 15 bases spanning the gap. The CDR3 is 14 residues long.

V is TRBV6-2 or TRBV6-3 and J is TRBJ2-7; the match to TRBD2 covers 11 bases. V was pared by 4 bases and J by 3 bases, with 11 bases of the junction left unmatched. The V gene's germline CDR1 is MNHEY and CDR2 SVGEGT. The CDR3 loop spans 17 amino acids. The CDR3 is CASSSNPPTSGSYEQYF. In DNA, the CDR3 is TGTGCCAGCAGTTCAAACCCGCCTACTAGCGGGAGCTACGAGCAGTACTTC.

This clonotype was counted between two and nine times. This may be a read error: a much more frequent sequence differs by one nucleotide. V usage is TRBV6-2 or TRBV6-3 and J usage is TRBJ1-1, with 11 bases aligning to TRBD1. V lost 10 bases, J lost 0 bases, and 10 bases stayed unmatched. CDR3 length: 16 residues. Looked up from germline, CDR1 is MNHEY and CDR2 is SVGEGT. The CDR3 bases are TGTGCCAACAGACCGGACAGGGGGCACATGAACACTGAAGCTTTCTTT. Residues: CANRPDRGHMNTEAFF.

This clonotype appeared many times. The rearrangement uses TRBV12-3 or TRBV12-4 and TRBJ2-7, with D maybe TRBD2 (5 bases). The V end lost 6 bases, the J end lost 7 bases, and 13 bases lay between the germline ends. CDR3 length equals 12 residues. The DNA for the CDR3 is TGTGCCAGCAGGCTGAGGGTGCAAGAGCAGTACTTC. This encodes CASRLRVQEQYF.

This clonotype was seen a handful of times. This chain joins TRBV27 and TRBJ2-4, with 10 positions matching TRBD1. The CDR3 spans 16 residues. The J segment lost 8 bases and the V segment lost 0 bases, leaving 7 bases of the junction unmatched. Germline V lookup: CDR1 MNHEY, CDR2 SMNVEV (reference sequence). Written as DNA, the CDR3 is TGTGCCAGCAGTTTATCCTCCGGGACAGGGGTATACATTCAGTACTTC. Its protein is CASSLSSGTGVYIQYF.

The V gene is TRBV29-1, the J gene TRBJ2-1; D is unresolved. Germline values: CDR1 SQVTM, CDR2 ANQGSEA. V lost 3 bases and J 4 bases, leaving 13 bases between the germline ends. This CDR3 contains 14 residues. CDR3 bases: TGCAGCGTTGATACGGTGGGCAATTACAATGAGCAGTTCTTC. Protein sequence: CSVDTVGNYNEQFF.

This chain joins TRBV5-1 and TRBJ2-5; TRBD1 matches at 8 bases. Trimming cost V 0 bases and J 2 bases; bases outside gene matches: 9. This CDR3 comprises 17 residues. Germline CDR1 reads SGHRS; CDR2 reads YFSETQ. Written as DNA, the CDR3 is TGCGCCAGCAGCTTGGCCGTGGACAGGGCGAATCAAGAGACCCAGTACTTC. Amino acids: CASSLAVDRANQETQYF.

CDR3 DNA sequence: TGCAGTGCTAACGGAGGGACTAGCGGGGGGTACTCCTACGAGCAGTACTTC. It codes for CSANGGTSGGYSYEQYF. This chain connects TRBV20-1 to TRBJ2-7; 15 bases map to TRBD2. Germline-derived CDR1 and CDR2 are DFQATT and SNEGSKA (reference sequence). The CDR3 covers 17 residues. V gave up 4 bases and J gave up 0 bases; unmatched junction bases: 7.

The sample holds many counts of this clonotype. This sequence joins TRBV28 and TRBJ1-2; D is undetermined. Germline V gene data show CDR1 as MDHEN and CDR2 as SYDVKM. The CDR3 loop spans 13 amino acids. V was shortened by 5 bases and J by 3 bases, with 10 bases between the two germline ends. The CDR3 DNA sequence: TGTGCCAGCAGTGAAGGCAGCCACTATGGCTACACCTTC. Translation: CASSEGSHYGYTF.